These 9 T cell receptor beta chains were sequenced from one sample in a study of T-cell reconstitution after alpha-beta-depleted transplantation in children listed by TCRdb under 2016. This specimen's treatment or condition label, interpreted: allogeneic hematopoietic cell transplantation with graft depleted of TCRalphabeta T cells and CD19 B cells. The library came from PCR. TCRdb shows the sequencer as Illumina HiSeq 2500. TCR library preparation used molecular barcoding, with unique molecular identifiers applied to normalize quantification of the TCRbeta repertoire. TCRdb reprocessed the public reads (quality trimming at Q25 with fastp, clone calling with MiXCR) and kept in-frame beta chains. Each record represents a unique CDR3 protein, reported with the most common genes and DNA among its rows. For this sample there are about 240,000 distinct CDR3 sequences; about 23% appear just once. The ten largest make up approximately 2.5% of the sample.

The specimen was PBMCs, collected before TCRalphabeta/CD19-depleted stem cell transplant. The origin of the receptors is a girl between 2 and 10 years old with Fanconi anemia, due to receive a stem cell transplant.

Ten or more counts support this clonotype. The gene calls are TRBV4-2 and TRBJ2-1, with 10 bases that match TRBD2. The CDR3 sequence is 19 residues long. Unmatched junction bases numbered 14, after V lost 1 base and J lost 5 bases. CDR1 LGHNA and CDR2 YNFKEQ come from the germline V gene. The CDR3 loop reads CASSQGLAGDVGWDNEQFF. The DNA for the CDR3 is TGTGCCAGCAGCCAAGGCCTAGCGGGAGACGTGGGATGGGACAATGAGCAGTTCTTC.

This clonotype was counted a single time. This may be a read error, as it is one base from a much larger clone. The V call is TRBV12-3 or TRBV12-4, the J call TRBJ2-7; 8 nucleotides line up with TRBD2. The CDR3 is 16 amino acids. CDR3 sequence reads: CASSLVLAGSSSEQYF. CDR3 bases: TGTGCCAGCAGTTTAGTCCTAGCGGGTTCGTCCTCCGAGCAGTACTTC.

The chain recombines TRBV6-1 with TRBJ2-3, with D tentatively TRBD2 (6 bases). Looked up from germline, CDR1 is MNHNS and CDR2 is SASEGT. The CDR3 has 14 residues. Trimming removed 6 bases at V and 4 bases at J, with 14 bases between. Written as DNA, the CDR3 is TGTGCCAGCAGGCTCGGGGGAAATTCAGATACGCAGTATTTT. Protein sequence: CASRLGGNSDTQYF.

This chain uses TRBV12-3 or TRBV12-4 with TRBJ2-1; D is undetermined. The germline V and J ends were trimmed by 6 bases and 1 base, with 13 bases remaining between them. This CDR3 contains 15 residues. The CDR3 protein is CASSRLEYSYNEQFF. The CDR3 region has the DNA TGTGCCAGCAGCCGTCTAGAGTATTCCTACAATGAGCAGTTCTTC.

This clonotype was counted ten times or more. This chain connects TRBV20-1 to TRBJ2-3, with TRBD1 identical over 10 bases. The V and J ends lost 0 bases and 4 bases, in that order; junction bases with no gene match: 10. This CDR3 has 17 amino acids. CDR1 and CDR2 (germline): DFQATT, SNEGSKA (reference sequence). This CDR3 is CSAREERGQGSADTQYF. As DNA, the CDR3 is TGCAGTGCTAGAGAAGAGAGGGGACAGGGGAGCGCAGATACGCAGTATTTT.

The V gene is TRBV6-6, the J gene TRBJ1-2, with D unclear. This CDR3 region has 12 residues. Germline V gene lookup returns CDR1 MNHNY and CDR2 SVGAGI (reference sequence). Trimming took off 5 bases at V and 7 bases at J, with 11 bases between the two ends. The CDR3 DNA reads TGTGCCAGCAGTCCCGAGGGAGGTGGCTACACCTTC. Protein product: CASSPEGGGYTF.

This rearrangement joins TRBV9 to TRBJ1-6; 8 bases are a match to TRBD1. This CDR3 has 15 amino acids. With 3 bases clipped from V and 3 bases from J, the junction kept 2 bases outside the gene matches. Germline V CDR1 and CDR2: SGDLS, YYNGEE. This chain's CDR3 is CASSDGTGYNSPLHF. The CDR3 region has the DNA TGTGCCAGCAGCGATGGGACAGGCTATAATTCACCCCTCCACTTT.

This clonotype was observed at least ten times. This rearrangement joins TRBV29-1 to TRBJ2-7, with no clear D. The CDR3 has 13 residues. V was pared by 4 bases and J by 3 bases, with 13 bases between. Germline loops: CDR1 SQVTM, CDR2 ANQGSEA. The DNA of the CDR3 is TGCAGCGTTGGACTCCCAAACAGCTACGAGCAGTACTTC. Amino acid sequence: CSVGLPNSYEQYF.

The chain joins TRBV7-6 to TRBJ2-7, with 11 bases lining up with TRBD2. Germline V lookup: CDR1 SGHVS, CDR2 FNYEAQ. V lost 3 bases, J lost 3 bases, and 7 bases stayed unmatched. This CDR3 has 16 residues. The CDR3 is CASSLNSGRGDYEQYF. The CDR3 DNA sequence: TGTGCCAGCAGCTTGAATAGCGGGAGGGGAGACTACGAGCAGTACTTC.